This TCR beta chain was obtained from a study of blood T cell repertoires in COVID-19. Turning to the study itself: The United States, Italy and Spain were the sources of the acute and convalescent COVID-19 samples. T cells, B-cell-depleted T cells, or PBMCs provided the cDNA or gDNA that served as material.

Original analysis: Quantification of nucleated cells was approximated via reference gene primer amplification. The protocol was immunoSEQ multiplex PCR, while the TCRdb copy is restricted to in-frame clones and leaves out a portion. The DNA gave D and trimming, while V, J and clone size come from that table. The sample records 90,000 to 100,000 clones, roughly 82% being singletons. CDR1 is MNHNY, CDR2 SVGAGI, per germline (reference sequence). Trimming cost V 5 bases and J 10 bases, with 12 bases left between them. The CDR3 runs to 13 residues. This sequence was found in a man aged 70 or older with active or convalescent COVID-19. The sequenced sample consisted of peripheral blood. V gene TRBV6-6 combines with J gene TRBJ1-6; possibly TRBD1 for D (6 bases). The CDR3 spells CASSTGGRSPLHF. The CDR3 DNA is TGTGCCAGCAGTACGGGGGGGCGGTCACCCCTCCACTTT.